This entry describes one TCR beta chain. The antigen remains undetermined. This sample is part of a study of graft-versus-host responses after intestinal transplantation. The wider study: Induction using anti-thymocyte globulin, followed by tacrolimus and steroids for approximately 3 years, was given to all recipients.

General observations from the study: GvH clones occurred in recipient marrow; some first appeared in ileum or blood.

CDR3 length: 16 amino acids. V lost 7 bases and J lost 2; bases outside the gene matches: 13. Per germline, CDR1 LNHDA and CDR2 SQIVND (reference sequence). Method: immunoSEQ multiplex PCR; TCRdb's copy keeps in-frame clones and lacks some. The table has under 45,000 clones, 89% seen once; the top ten hold 7.1%. The sequence was obtained from a human patient who received an intestinal transplant, so some T cells may come from the graft donor. This chain uses TRBV19 with TRBJ1-1, with TRBD1 matching over 7 bases. The sequences come from PBMCs, collected about nine months after transplant. CDR3 nucleotide sequence: TGTGCCAGTACCCCTAGGGGGCCCAACCGCAACACTGAAGCTTTCTTT. This translates into CASTPRGPNRNTEAFF.